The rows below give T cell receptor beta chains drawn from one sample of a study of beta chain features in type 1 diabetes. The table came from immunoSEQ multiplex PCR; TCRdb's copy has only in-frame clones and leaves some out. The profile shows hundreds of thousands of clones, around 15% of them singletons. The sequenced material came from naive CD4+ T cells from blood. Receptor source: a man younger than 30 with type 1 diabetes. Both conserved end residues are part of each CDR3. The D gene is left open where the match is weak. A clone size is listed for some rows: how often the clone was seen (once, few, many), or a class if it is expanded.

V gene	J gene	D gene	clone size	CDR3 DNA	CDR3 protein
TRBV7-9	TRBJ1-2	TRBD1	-	TGTGCCAGCAGCTTAGGACAGGGGAACTATGGCTACACCTTC	CASSLGQGNYGYTF
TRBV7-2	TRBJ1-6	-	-	TGTGCCAGCAGCTTACAAGGGTCGAATTCACCCCTCCACTTT	CASSLQGSNSPLHF
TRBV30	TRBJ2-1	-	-	TGTGCCTGGAGCACCCCTGATGAGCAGTTCTTC	CAWSTPDEQFF
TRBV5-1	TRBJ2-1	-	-	TGCGCCAGCAGCCCCGGGGCCAGCCTCTCCTACAATGAGCAGTTCTTC	CASSPGASLSYNEQFF
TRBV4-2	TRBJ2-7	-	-	TGTGCCAGCAGCCAAATAAAGGATACTTACGAGCAGTACTTC	CASSQIKDTYEQYF
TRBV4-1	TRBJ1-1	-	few	TGCGCCAGCAGCCAAGATTTAAGTGGTGAAGCTTTCTTT	CASSQDLSGEAFF
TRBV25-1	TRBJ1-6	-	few	TGTGCCAGTCACTCGCACGGCAGCTCCTATAATTCACCCCTCCACTTT	CASHSHGSSYNSPLHF
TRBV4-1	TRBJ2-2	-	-	TGCGCCAGCAGCAGGGCTACCGGGAACACCGGGGAGCTGTTTTTT	CASSRATGNTGELFF
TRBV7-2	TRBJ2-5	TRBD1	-	TGTGCCAGCAGCCCGGACAGGGGTGGGGAGACCCAGTACTTC	CASSPDRGGETQYF
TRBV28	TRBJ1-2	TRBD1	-	TGTGCCAGCAGTTCCCCCTCGACAGGGGGAGACTATGGCTACACCTTC	CASSSPSTGGDYGYTF
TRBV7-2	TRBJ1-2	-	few	TGTGCCAGCAGCGGGGGAGGGCCCAGACGCTATGGCTACACCTTC	CASSGGGPRRYGYTF
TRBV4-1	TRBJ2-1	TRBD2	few	TGCGCCAGCAGCCCCCGGACTAGCATCTCAACTTATGAGTTCTCCAATGAGCAGTTCTTC	CASSPRTSISTYEFSNEQFF
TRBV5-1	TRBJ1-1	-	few	TGCGCCAGCAGCTTGTGGGCCCCGCCGAACACTGAAGCTTTCTTT	CASSLWAPPNTEAFF
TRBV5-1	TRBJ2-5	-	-	TGCGCCAGCAGCCGCGAGACCCAAGAGACCCAGTACTTC	CASSRETQETQYF
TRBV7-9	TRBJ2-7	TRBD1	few	TGTGCCAGCAGCCTTCAGGGACAGGGATCCTACGAGCAGTACTTC	CASSLQGQGSYEQYF
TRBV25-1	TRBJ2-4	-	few	TGTGCCAGCCGGGGGGCCAAAAACATTCAGTACTTC	CASRGAKNIQYF
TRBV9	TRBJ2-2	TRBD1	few	TGTGCCAGCAGCGCCGGGACGGGACAGAGGAACACCGGGGAGCTGTTTTTT	CASSAGTGQRNTGELFF
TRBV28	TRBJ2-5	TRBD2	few	TGTGCCAGCAGTTTAATGGTAGCGGGGGCCCGAAACAACTTC	CASSLMVAGARNNF
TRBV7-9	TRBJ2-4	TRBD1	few	TGTGCCAGCAGCTTATATGGGACAGGGAATCAAAACATTCAGTACTTC	CASSLYGTGNQNIQYF
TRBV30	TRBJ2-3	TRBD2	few	TGTGCCTGGAGTGTATGGGTAGCGGGTAGCACAGATACGCAGTATTTT	CAWSVWVAGSTDTQYF
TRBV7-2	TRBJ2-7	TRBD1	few	TGTGCCAGCAGCGGACAGGGGGTGTCGGGCGAGCAGTACTTC	CASSGQGVSGEQYF